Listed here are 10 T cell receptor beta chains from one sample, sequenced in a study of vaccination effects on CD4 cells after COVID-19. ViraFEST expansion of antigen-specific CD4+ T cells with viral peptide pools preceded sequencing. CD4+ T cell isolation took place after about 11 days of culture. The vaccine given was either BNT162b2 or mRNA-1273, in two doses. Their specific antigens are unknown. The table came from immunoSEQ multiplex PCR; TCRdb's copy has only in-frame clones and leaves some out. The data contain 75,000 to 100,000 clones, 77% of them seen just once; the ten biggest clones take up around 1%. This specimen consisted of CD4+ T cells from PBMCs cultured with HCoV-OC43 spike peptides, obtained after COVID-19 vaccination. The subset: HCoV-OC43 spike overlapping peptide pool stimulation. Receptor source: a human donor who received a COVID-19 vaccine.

For the CDR3, the DNA is TGTGCCAGCAGTCCCAGGTCAAATGAAAAACTGTTTTTT. Its translation: CASSPRSNEKLFF. V gene TRBV6-6 combines with J gene TRBJ1-4, with no clear D. Trimming shortened V by 5 bases and J by 5 bases, and 9 bases separated the two germline ends. The length of the CDR3 is 13 residues. Germline CDR1 reads MNHNY; CDR2 reads SVGAGI (reference sequence).

The CDR3: CASSTRQGSQPQHF. In DNA form, the CDR3 reads TGTGCCAGCAGTACACGACAGGGCAGTCAGCCCCAGCATTTT. The V call is TRBV6-6, the J call TRBJ1-5, with TRBD1 identical over 7 bases. The V gene end was trimmed by 5 bases and the J gene end by 6 bases; junction bases not matched to a gene: 7. The CDR3 is made up of 14 amino acids. Germline V gene sequence: CDR1 MNHNY, CDR2 SVGAGI (reference sequence).

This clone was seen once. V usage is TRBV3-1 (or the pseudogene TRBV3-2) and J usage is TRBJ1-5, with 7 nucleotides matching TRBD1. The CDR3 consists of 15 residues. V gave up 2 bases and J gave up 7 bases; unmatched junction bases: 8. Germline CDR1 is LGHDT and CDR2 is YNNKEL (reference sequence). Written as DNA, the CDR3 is TGTGCCAGCAGCCAATCGACAGGGAGAGGACAGCCCCAGCATTTT. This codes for CASSQSTGRGQPQHF.

The CDR3 DNA is TGTGCCAGCTCACAGGGGCCCCACGAGCAGTACGTC. It specifies CASSQGPHEQYV. This chain joins TRBV18 and TRBJ2-7; D is possibly TRBD1 (5 bases). This CDR3 spans 12 amino acids. From germline, CDR1 is KGHSH and CDR2 LQKENI. Trimming cost V 4 bases and J 5 bases, with 9 bases left between them.

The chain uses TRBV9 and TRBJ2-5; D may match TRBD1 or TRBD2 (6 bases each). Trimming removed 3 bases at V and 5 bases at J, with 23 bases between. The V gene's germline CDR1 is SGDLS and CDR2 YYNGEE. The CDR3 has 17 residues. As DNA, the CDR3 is TGTGCCAGCAGCGGCGACAGGTATTTCCGGGGGTTGGAGACCCAGTACTTC. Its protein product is CASSGDRYFRGLETQYF.

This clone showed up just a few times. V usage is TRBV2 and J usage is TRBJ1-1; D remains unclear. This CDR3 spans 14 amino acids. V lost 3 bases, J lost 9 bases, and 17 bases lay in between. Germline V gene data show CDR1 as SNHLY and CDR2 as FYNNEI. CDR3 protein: CASSDDRAGGKAFF. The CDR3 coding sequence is TGTGCCAGCAGTGATGACCGAGCAGGAGGGAAAGCTTTCTTT.

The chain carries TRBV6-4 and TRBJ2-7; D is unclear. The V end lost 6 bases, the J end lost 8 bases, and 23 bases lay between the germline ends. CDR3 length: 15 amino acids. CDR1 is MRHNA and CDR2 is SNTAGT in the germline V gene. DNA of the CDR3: TGTGCCAGCAGGGGCCTCCCGGCTTGGCCGAAGAAGCAGTACGTC. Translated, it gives CASRGLPAWPKKQYV.

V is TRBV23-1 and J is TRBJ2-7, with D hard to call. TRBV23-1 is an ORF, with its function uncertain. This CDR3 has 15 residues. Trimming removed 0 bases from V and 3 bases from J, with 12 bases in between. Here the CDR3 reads CASSQSVSSSYEQYV. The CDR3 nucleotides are TGCGCCAGCAGTCAATCGGTCAGTTCAAGCTACGAGCAGTACGTC.

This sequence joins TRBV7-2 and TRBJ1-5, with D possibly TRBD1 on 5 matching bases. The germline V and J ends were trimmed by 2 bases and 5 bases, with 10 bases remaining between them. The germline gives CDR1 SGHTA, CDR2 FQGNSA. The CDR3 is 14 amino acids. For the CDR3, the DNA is TGTGCCAGCAGCTTAATTTCGGGGGATCAGCCCCAGCATTTT. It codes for CASSLISGDQPQHF. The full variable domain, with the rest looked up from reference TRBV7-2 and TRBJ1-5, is GAGVSQSPSNKVTEKGKDVELRCDPISGHTALYWYRQSLGQGLEFLIYFQGNSAPDKSGLPSDRFSAERTGGSVSTLTIQRTQQEDSAVYLCASSLISGDQPQHFGDGTRLSIL.

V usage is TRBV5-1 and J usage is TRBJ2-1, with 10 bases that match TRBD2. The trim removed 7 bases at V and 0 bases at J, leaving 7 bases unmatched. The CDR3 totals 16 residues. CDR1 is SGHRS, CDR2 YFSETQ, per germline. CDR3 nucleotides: TGCGCCAGCTGGGAGCGGGGGGGCGGCTCCTACAATGAGCAGTTCTTC. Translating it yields CASWERGGGSYNEQFF. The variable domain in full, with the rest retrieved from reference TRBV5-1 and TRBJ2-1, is KAGVTQTPRYLIKTRGQQVTLSCSPISGHRSVSWYQQTPGQGLQFLFEYFSETQRNKGNFPGRFSGRQFSNSRSEMNVSTLELGDSALYLCASWERGGGSYNEQFFGPGTRLTVL.